The 5 T cell receptor beta chains reported below all come from one sample, sequenced in a study of blood T cell repertoires in COVID-19. The protocol was immunoSEQ multiplex PCR, while the TCRdb copy is restricted to in-frame clones and leaves out a portion. This table has over 150,000 clones, around 80% appearing once. The material sequenced was peripheral blood. These receptor sequences come from a woman between 40 and 50 years old with COVID-19, enrolled during active disease.

This clone was seen just once. The V and J genes are TRBV5-6 and TRBJ2-7; 8 bases align to TRBD1. The CDR3 has 13 amino acids. Germline CDR1 reads SGHDT; CDR2 reads YYEEEE. Trimming at V came to 7 bases and at J to 2 bases, leaving 5 bases not matched to a gene. Here the CDR3 DNA reads TGTGCCAGCTCCGGGACAGGCACCTACGAGCAGTACTTC. The encoded protein is CASSGTGTYEQYF.

J is TRBJ1-4 and V is TRBV5-4; a possible D gene is TRBD1 (6 bases). V lost 2 bases and J 7 bases, leaving 12 bases between the germline ends. This CDR3 has 14 amino acids. Germline CDR1 and CDR2: SGHNT and YYREEE (reference sequence). CDR3 sequence: CASSLGGGGEKLFF. The CDR3 DNA follows: TGTGCCAGCAGCTTAGGGGGAGGGGGTGAAAAACTGTTTTTT.

J is TRBJ2-5 and V is TRBV5-4; D possibly corresponds to TRBD2 (5 bases). CDR3 length equals 13 residues. Germline CDR1 reads SGHNT; CDR2 reads YYREEE (reference sequence). V was cut by 4 bases and J by 1 base, with 8 bases left in between. In DNA form, the CDR3 reads TGTGCCAGCAGCGGAGGAATCCAAGAGACCCAGTACTTC. It specifies CASSGGIQETQYF.

Details on this clone: Germline is not matched at one junction end, which may reflect a read error. In nucleotides, the CDR3 is TGTGCCAGCAGTCAAGCCGGGACAGGGGTTAGTTTT. Translated, it gives CASSQAGTGVSF. V is TRBV12-3 or TRBV12-4 and J is TRBJ1-3, with 10 bases matching TRBD1. The CDR3 length is 12 residues.

This clone showed up just once. The gene calls are TRBV9 and TRBJ1-1, with 7 bases aligning to TRBD1. The CDR3 contains 16 residues. Germline lookup yields CDR1 SGDLS and CDR2 YYNGEE. The J segment lost 6 bases and the V segment lost 3 bases, leaving 14 bases of the junction unmatched. CDR3 residues: CASSANKETGDPEAFF. The CDR3 DNA is TGTGCCAGCAGCGCAAATAAGGAAACAGGGGATCCTGAAGCTTTCTTT.